Listed here is a single T cell receptor beta chain. The target antigen is unknown. Sequenced by immunoSEQ multiplex PCR; TCRdb stores in-frame clones only, minus some. Of about 62,000 clones in the sample, roughly 80% were seen once. Stage II-IVA oral cavity squamous cell carcinoma was new and untreated by systemic or radiation therapy. This entry comes from a study of neoadjuvant anti-PD-1 for oral cavity cancer. General study results and limits: After neoadjuvant nivolumab, PBMC T cell clonality was significantly higher in non-responders than responders.

This CDR3 has 15 amino acids. V shed 0 bases and J shed 3 bases, with 9 bases lying between them. From germline, CDR1 is MNHNS and CDR2 SASEGT. V is TRBV6-1 and J is TRBJ1-5; D unresolved. The sample was PBMCs, taken before nivolumab (anti-PD-1) treatment. The clonotype originates from a person aged 40 to 85 with oral cavity squamous cell carcinoma. The CDR3 sequence is CASSEAGQFNQPQHF. The CDR3, as DNA: TGTGCCAGCAGTGAAGCGGGCCAGTTCAATCAGCCCCAGCATTTT.